This T cell receptor beta chain was observed in a study of control samples from healthy donors and cancer patients. The CDR3 totals 18 residues. The germline CDR1 and CDR2 sequences are SGHTA and FQGTGA. On this clone: One end of the junction varies from germline; a read error may be responsible. This specimen includes other DNA sequences encoding the same CDR3.

The protocol was immunoSEQ multiplex PCR, while the TCRdb copy is restricted to in-frame clones and leaves out a portion. The table records around 59,000 clones, more than 85% of them present only once. Material: PBMCs. The sequence came from a man in his forties with colorectal cancer. This chain joins TRBV7-3 and TRBJ2-5; 8 bases line up with TRBD1. DNA of the CDR3: TGTGCCAGCAGTTTAAAGGGCGCGGAGGACAGGGTCCAAGAGACCCAGTACTTC. It translates to CASSLKGAEDRVQETQYF.